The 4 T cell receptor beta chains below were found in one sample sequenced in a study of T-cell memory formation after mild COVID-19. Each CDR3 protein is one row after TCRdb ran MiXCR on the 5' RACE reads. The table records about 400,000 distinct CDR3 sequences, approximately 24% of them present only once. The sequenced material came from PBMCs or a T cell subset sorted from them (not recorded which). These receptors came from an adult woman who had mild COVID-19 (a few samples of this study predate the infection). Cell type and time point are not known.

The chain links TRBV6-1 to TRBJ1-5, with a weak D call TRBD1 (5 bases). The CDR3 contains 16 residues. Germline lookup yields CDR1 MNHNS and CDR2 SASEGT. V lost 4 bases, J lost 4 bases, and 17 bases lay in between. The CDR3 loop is CASSGGHFIGNQPQHF. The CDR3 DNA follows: TGTGCCAGCAGTGGCGGACACTTCATCGGGAATCAGCCCCAGCATTTT.

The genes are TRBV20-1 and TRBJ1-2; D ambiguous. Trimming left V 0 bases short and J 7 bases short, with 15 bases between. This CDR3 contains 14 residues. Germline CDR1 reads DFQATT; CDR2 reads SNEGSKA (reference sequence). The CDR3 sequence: CSAREWEFDVGYTF. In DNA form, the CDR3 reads TGCAGTGCTAGAGAATGGGAATTCGATGTTGGCTACACCTTC.

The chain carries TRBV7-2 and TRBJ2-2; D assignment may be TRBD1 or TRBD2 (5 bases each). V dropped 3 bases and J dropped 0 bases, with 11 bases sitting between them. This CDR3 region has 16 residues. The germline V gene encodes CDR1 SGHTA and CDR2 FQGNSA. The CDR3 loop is CASSFLGGSNTGELFF. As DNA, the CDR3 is TGTGCCAGCAGCTTCCTTGGGGGATCGAACACCGGGGAGCTGTTTTTT.

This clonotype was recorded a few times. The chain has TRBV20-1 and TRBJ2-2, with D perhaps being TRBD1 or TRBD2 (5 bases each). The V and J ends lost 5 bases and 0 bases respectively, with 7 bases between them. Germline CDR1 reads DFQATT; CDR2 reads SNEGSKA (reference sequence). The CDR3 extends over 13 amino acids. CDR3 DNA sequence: TGCAGTGCTTGGGACCCGAACACCGGGGAGCTGTTTTTT. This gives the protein CSAWDPNTGELFF.